These 18 T cell receptor beta chains were all obtained from the same sample, sequenced in a study of shared clonotypes between healthy human individuals. Terminally differentiated effector memory CD45RA+ cells were excluded by CCR7 positive selection of CD45RO-negative cells. TCRdb's copy holds only in-frame clones and misses some; the assay was immunoSEQ multiplex PCR. The sample contains roughly 2.1 million clones, 85% to 95% of which appear only once. The sample was naive CD8+ T cells from PBMCs. The source is a man between 18 and 29 years old in good health. Some clones in this sample may be carry-over from other donors' samples.

V usage is TRBV4-1 and J usage is TRBJ1-1, with TRBD1 matching over 8 bases. The CDR3 runs to 15 residues. Germline V gene data show CDR1 as MGHRA and CDR2 as YSYEKL. Trimming took 0 bases from V and 4 from J; bases not matched to a gene: 4. The CDR3 loop is CASSQDLRGLTEAFF. Here the CDR3 DNA reads TGCGCCAGCAGCCAAGATCTCAGGGGGCTCACTGAAGCTTTCTTT.

The chain employs TRBV9 and TRBJ2-7, with D perhaps TRBD1 (5 bases). Germline V gene sequence: CDR1 SGDLS, CDR2 YYNGEE. The CDR3 sequence is 15 residues long. V lost 0 bases and J lost 1, with 11 bases in between. CDR3 amino acids: CASSVAGIPSYEQYF. As DNA, the CDR3 is TGTGCCAGCAGCGTAGCAGGGATTCCGTCCTACGAGCAGTACTTC.

The chain combines TRBV28 with TRBJ1-4; D gene uncertain. Germline lookup yields CDR1 MDHEN and CDR2 SYDVKM. V gave up 2 bases and J gave up 6 bases, with 22 bases separating them. The CDR3 contains 18 residues. The CDR3 sequence: CASSLGGKFVEGDEKLFF. CDR3 coding DNA: TGTGCCAGCAGTTTAGGAGGGAAATTCGTGGAGGGTGATGAAAAACTGTTTTTT.

The chain is built from TRBV4-1 and TRBJ2-7; possibly TRBD2 for D (6 bases). Germline V lookup: CDR1 MGHRA, CDR2 YSYEKL. The CDR3 is 16 residues long. Deletions cut 5 bases from V and 4 bases from J, with 21 bases between. CDR3 DNA: TGCGCCAGCAGCGAAACCCCCCACCAGGGAGGATACGAGCAGTACTTC. Protein sequence: CASSETPHQGGYEQYF.

The rearrangement joins TRBV7-3 to TRBJ2-2, with D hard to call. The germline gives CDR1 SGHTA, CDR2 FQGTGA. The CDR3 extends over 12 amino acids. V lost 2 bases and J 9 bases, leaving 7 bases between the germline ends. CDR3: CASSLGERELFF. The DNA for the CDR3 is TGTGCCAGCAGCTTAGGGGAAAGGGAGCTGTTTTTT.

The chain links TRBV11-2 to TRBJ2-3; 7 nucleotides line up with TRBD2. This CDR3 contains 15 residues. Germline CDR1 SGHAT, CDR2 FQNNGV. The junction had 5 bases not matched to a gene; V was cut back by 1 base and J by 4 bases. The CDR3: CASSLVGLDADTQYF. CDR3 sequence (DNA): TGTGCCAGCAGCTTAGTCGGACTAGACGCAGATACGCAGTATTTT.

This clone was recorded once. The chain employs TRBV19 and TRBJ1-1; no definite D call. The germline V and J ends were trimmed by 6 bases and 2 bases, with 13 bases remaining between them. The CDR3 is 14 residues long. Germline V CDR1 and CDR2: LNHDA, SQIVND (reference sequence). CDR3 amino acids: CASRSRRINTEAFF. The CDR3 nucleotides are TGTGCCAGTAGGAGTAGGCGGATTAACACTGAAGCTTTCTTT.

J is TRBJ2-3 and V is TRBV27; D is uncertain. V was clipped by 6 bases and J by 1 base, with 11 bases between them. This CDR3 has 14 amino acids. Germline V gene sequence: CDR1 MNHEY, CDR2 SMNVEV (reference sequence). This CDR3 is CASSRPTGTDTQYF. The CDR3 bases are TGTGCCAGCAGCCGTCCCACGGGCACAGATACGCAGTATTTT.

The chain is built from TRBV15 and TRBJ1-2; D might be TRBD1 (5 bases). Trimming stripped 5 bases from V and 4 bases from J, with 11 bases between. The length of the CDR3 is 13 residues. Germline loops: CDR1 LNHNV, CDR2 YYDKDF (reference sequence). CDR3 DNA sequence: TGTGCCACCAGCGGAGGGGACGGCTATGGCTACACCTTC. Amino acid sequence: CATSGGDGYGYTF. Based on the CDR3 plus reference TRBV15 and TRBJ1-2, the full variable domain is DAMVIQNPRYQVTQFGKPVTLSCSQTLNHNVMYWYQQKSSQAPKLLFHYYDKDFNNEADTPDNFQSRRPNTSFCFLDIRSPGLGDTAMYLCATSGGDGYGYTFGSGTRLTVV.

This chain uses TRBV7-9 with TRBJ2-7, with D tentatively TRBD1 (6 bases). The V end was cut by 1 base, the J end by 2 bases, with 15 bases between. This CDR3 contains 16 residues. Germline-derived CDR1 and CDR2 are SEHNR and FQNEAQ (reference sequence). The CDR3 sequence is CASSLDGTLTAYEQYF. CDR3 DNA: TGTGCCAGCAGCTTAGATGGGACACTGACTGCCTACGAGCAGTACTTC.

The chain employs TRBV7-9 and TRBJ2-2, with 12 bases fitting TRBD2. The CDR3 has 16 residues. Germline V gene data show CDR1 as SEHNR and CDR2 as FQNEAQ (reference sequence). Losses at the gene ends were 5 bases for V and 5 bases for J; bases not matched to a gene: 6. CDR3 in DNA: TGTGCCAGCAGCCCAGGACTAGCGGGATGGACCGGGGAGCTGTTTTTT. Translation gives CASSPGLAGWTGELFF.

The chain couples TRBV7-2 to TRBJ2-7; D unclear. The V gene lost 5 bases and the J gene lost 4 bases, with 12 bases spanning the gap. The V gene's germline CDR1 is SGHTA and CDR2 FQGNSA. CDR3 size: 13 residues. The CDR3 nucleotides read TGTGCCAGCAGCCCTCTATTACCTTACGAGCAGTACTTC. This encodes CASSPLLPYEQYF. The entire variable domain, with the rest obtained from reference TRBV7-2 and TRBJ2-7, is as follows: GAGVSQSPSNKVTEKGKDVELRCDPISGHTALYWYRQSLGQGLEFLIYFQGNSAPDKSGLPSDRFSAERTGGSVSTLTIQRTQQEDSAVYLCASSPLLPYEQYFGPGTRLTVT.

Remarks on this clone: The sample has other DNA sequences that encode this CDR3 too. The rearrangement joins TRBV11-3 to TRBJ2-2, with D perhaps TRBD1 (6 bases). Germline V gene data show CDR1 as SGHNT and CDR2 as YENEEA. Trimming removed 5 bases at V and 8 bases at J, with 9 bases between. CDR3 size: 12 residues. CDR3 in DNA: TGTGCCAGCAGCCCGAGGGGGGGGGAGCTGTTTTTT. Amino acid sequence: CASSPRGGELFF. Filled out from reference TRBV11-3 and TRBJ2-2, the complete variable domain reads EAGVVQSPRYKIIEKKQPVAFWCNPISGHNTLYWYLQNLGQGPELLIRYENEEAVDDSQLPKDRFSAERLKGVDSTLKIQPAELGDSAVYLCASSPRGGELFFGEGSRLTVL.

The chain has TRBV28 and TRBJ2-7; either TRBD1 or TRBD2 may fit D (5 bases each). Trimming removed 4 bases at V and 5 bases at J, with 24 bases between. The CDR3 is 17 amino acids. Germline CDR1 reads MDHEN; CDR2 reads SYDVKM. The DNA for the CDR3 is TGTGCCAGCAGTTCGCAACCCCCTGTCTCGGGGCTCGACGAGCAGTACTTC. Its protein is CASSSQPPVSGLDEQYF.

The chain combines TRBV2 with TRBJ2-1; 8 bases match TRBD2. The CDR3 is 13 amino acids. Germline-derived CDR1 and CDR2 are SNHLY and FYNNEI. The ends lost 10 bases at V and 7 bases at J; junction bases unmatched: 9. CDR3 in amino acids: CATSGSGMNEQFF. For the CDR3, the DNA is TGTGCCACGAGCGGGAGTGGAATGAATGAGCAGTTCTTC.

This chain joins TRBV19 and TRBJ2-1; no definite D call. The CDR3 length is 13 residues. V gave up 7 bases and J gave up 6 bases, with 13 bases separating them. Germline CDR1 LNHDA, CDR2 SQIVND (reference sequence). CDR3 nucleotide sequence: TGTGCCAGTATAGGTGAGGCGTCCAATGAGCAGTTCTTC. It is translated as CASIGEASNEQFF.

The gene calls are TRBV7-9 and TRBJ2-3, with TRBD2 matching 8 bases. The CDR3 is 16 residues long. The germline gives CDR1 SEHNR, CDR2 FQNEAQ (reference sequence). J was trimmed by 2 bases and V by 1 base; bases with no gene match: 5. The CDR3 sequence is CASSLGTSSYTDTQYF. Here the CDR3 DNA reads TGTGCCAGCAGCTTAGGGACTAGCAGCTACACAGATACGCAGTATTTT. The complete variable domain, with remaining parts taken from reference TRBV7-9 and TRBJ2-3, reads DTGVSQNPRHKITKRGQNVTFRCDPISEHNRLYWYRQTLGQGPEFLTYFQNEAQLEKSRLLSDRFSAERPKGSFSTLEIQRTEQGDSAMYLCASSLGTSSYTDTQYFGPGTRLTVL.

In nucleotides, the CDR3 is TGTGCCAGCAGTCTTGGACAGTTCCACCCCTACGAGCAGTACTTC. Its protein product is CASSLGQFHPYEQYF. The rearrangement links TRBV27 to TRBJ2-7, with D possibly TRBD1 on 6 matching bases. Germline V gives CDR1 MNHEY, CDR2 SMNVEV (reference sequence). This CDR3 region has 15 residues. Trimming shortened V by 5 bases and J by 2 bases, and 16 bases separated the two germline ends.